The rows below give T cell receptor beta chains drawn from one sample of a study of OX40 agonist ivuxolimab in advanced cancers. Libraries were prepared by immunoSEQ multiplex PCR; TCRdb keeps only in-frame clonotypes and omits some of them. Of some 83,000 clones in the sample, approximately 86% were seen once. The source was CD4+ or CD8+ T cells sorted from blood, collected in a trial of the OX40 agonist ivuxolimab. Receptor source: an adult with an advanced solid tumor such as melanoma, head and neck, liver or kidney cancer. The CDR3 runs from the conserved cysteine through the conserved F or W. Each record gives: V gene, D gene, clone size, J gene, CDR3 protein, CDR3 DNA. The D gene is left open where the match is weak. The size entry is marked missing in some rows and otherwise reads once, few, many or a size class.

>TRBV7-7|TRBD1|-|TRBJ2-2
CASSPTTGPGELFF
TGTGCTAGCAGCCCTACGACAGGGCCCGGGGAGCTGTTTTTT
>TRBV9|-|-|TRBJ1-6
CASSVGPRPDQNSPLHF
TGTGCCAGCAGCGTAGGGCCCCGGCCGGACCAGAATTCACCCCTCCACTTT
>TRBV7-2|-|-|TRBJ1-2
CASSLVEGGAYGYTF
TGTGCCAGCAGCTTAGTCGAGGGGGGGGCCTATGGCTACACCTTC
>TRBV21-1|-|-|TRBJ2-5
CAKTQWSGLETQYF
TGTGCCAAGACACAGTGGAGCGGTTTAGAGACCCAGTACTTC
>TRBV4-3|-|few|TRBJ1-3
CASSQGRQAGNTIYF
TGCGCCAGCAGCCAAGGCCGACAAGCTGGAAACACCATATATTTT
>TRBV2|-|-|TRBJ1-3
CASGLQVFDPIYF
TGTGCCAGCGGTCTACAGGTTTTTGACCCCATATATTTT
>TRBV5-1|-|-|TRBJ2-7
CASSLGQGDEQYF
TGCGCCAGCAGCTTGGGGCAGGGAGACGAGCAGTACTTC
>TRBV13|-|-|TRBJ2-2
CASSHNVGAGELFF
TGTGCCAGCAGCCATAATGTCGGCGCCGGGGAGCTGTTTTTT
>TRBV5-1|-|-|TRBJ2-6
CASSLGQTRSGANVLTF
TGCGCCAGCAGCTTAGGACAGACGCGCTCTGGGGCCAACGTCCTGACTTTC
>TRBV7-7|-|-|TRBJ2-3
CASSFDSSTDTQYF
TGTGCTAGCAGCTTCGATAGTTCCACAGATACGCAGTATTTT
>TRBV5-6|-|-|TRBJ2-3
CASTPCGDTQYF
TGTGCCAGCACCCCTTGCGGAGATACGCAGTATTTT
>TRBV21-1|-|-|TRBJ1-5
CASSYPYTGIYSNQPQHF
TGTGCCAGCAGCTATCCCTACACAGGAATCTATAGCAATCAGCCCCAGCATTTT
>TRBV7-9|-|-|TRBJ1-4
CASSPGTSTNEKLFF
TGTGCCAGCAGCCCCGGGACTTCAACTAATGAAAAACTGTTTTTT
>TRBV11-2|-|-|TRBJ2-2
CASSFRQTGELFF
TGTGCCAGCAGCTTTAGACAAACCGGGGAGCTGTTTTTT
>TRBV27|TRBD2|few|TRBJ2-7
CASSLSGGSDTYEQYF
TGTGCCAGCAGTTTATCCGGCGGGAGTGACACCTACGAGCAGTACTTC
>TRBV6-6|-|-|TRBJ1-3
CASTNYEAQSGNTIYF
TGTGCCAGCACCAATTACGAGGCGCAGTCTGGAAACACCATATATTTT
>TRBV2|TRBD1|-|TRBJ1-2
CASSRGRDSYNYGYTF
TGTGCCAGTTCTCGAGGGCGGGACAGCTATAACTATGGCTACACCTTC
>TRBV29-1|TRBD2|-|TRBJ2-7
CSVAAAGLAGILSADEQYF
TGCAGCGTAGCCGCAGCGGGACTAGCGGGAATTTTGTCTGCGGACGAGCAGTACTTC
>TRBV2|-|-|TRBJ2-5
CASRLRGETQYF
TGTGCCAGCAGATTGAGGGGGGAGACCCAGTACTTC
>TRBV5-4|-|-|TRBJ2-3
CASSLGAGGSWGTDTQYF
TGTGCCAGCAGCTTGGGGGCCGGGGGAAGCTGGGGCACAGATACGCAGTATTTT
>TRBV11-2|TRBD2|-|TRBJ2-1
CASSLGGGVEFF
TGTGCCAGCAGCTTAGGCGGGGGGGTGGAGTTCTTC
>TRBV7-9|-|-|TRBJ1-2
CASSDRQYGYTF
TGTGCCAGCAGCGATAGACAGTATGGCTACACCTTC
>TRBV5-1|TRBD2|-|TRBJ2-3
CASREGTSGGTDTQYF
TGCGCCAGCAGAGAAGGGACTAGCGGGGGAACAGATACGCAGTATTTT
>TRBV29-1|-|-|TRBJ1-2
CSVEHREGDGYTF
TGCAGCGTTGAACACAGGGAAGGGGATGGCTACACCTTC
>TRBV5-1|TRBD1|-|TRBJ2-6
CASSEGQEAGANVLTF
TGCGCCAGCAGCGAGGGACAGGAGGCTGGGGCCAACGTCCTGACTTTC
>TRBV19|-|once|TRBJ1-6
CASSSQGGENSPLHF
TGTGCCAGTAGTTCCCAGGGAGGAGAGAATTCACCCCTCCACTTT
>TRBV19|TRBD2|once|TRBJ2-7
CASSFGTSGYYEQYF
TGTGCCAGTAGTTTCGGGACTAGCGGTTACTACGAGCAGTACTTC
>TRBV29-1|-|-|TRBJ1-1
CSAHIRVGNTEAFF
TGCAGCGCCCACATAAGGGTTGGGAACACTGAAGCTTTCTTT
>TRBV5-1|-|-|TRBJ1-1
CASSLAGQAAYTEAFF
TGCGCCAGCAGCTTGGCCGGGCAGGCCGCCTACACTGAAGCTTTCTTT
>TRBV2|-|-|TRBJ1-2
CASSVGAAGGYTF
TGTGCCAGCAGTGTCGGGGCCGCCGGTGGCTACACCTTC
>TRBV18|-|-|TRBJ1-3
CASSLTTRQASSGNTIYF
TGTGCCAGCTCACTTACGACGAGACAGGCTAGCTCTGGAAACACCATATATTTT
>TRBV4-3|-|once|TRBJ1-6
CASSGGSWGDNSPLHF
TGCGCCAGCAGTGGGGGGTCCTGGGGGGATAATTCACCCCTCCACTTT
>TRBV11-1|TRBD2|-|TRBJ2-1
CASSLATGGGEQFF
TGTGCCAGCAGCTTAGCCACGGGAGGGGGTGAGCAGTTCTTC
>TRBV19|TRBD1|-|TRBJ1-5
CASSISGTGGQPQHF
TGTGCCAGTAGTATCTCAGGGACAGGGGGTCAGCCCCAGCATTTT
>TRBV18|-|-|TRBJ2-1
CASSPAPDNEQFF
TGTGCCAGCTCACCGGCTCCGGACAATGAGCAGTTCTTC